The T cell receptor beta chain under discussion was sequenced for a study of T-cell reconstitution after alpha-beta-depleted transplantation in children. General observations from the study: Newly made T cells mostly supplied T-cell counts and diversity one year after transplant. It was surviving recipient T cells and thymic progenitors that gave some patients high TCRbeta diversity at day 60. Expanded clones from the graft, numbering several hundred, reportedly supplied alpha-beta T cells about two months after transplant.

Per germline, CDR1 SQVTM and CDR2 ANQGSEA. V shed 3 bases, J shed 5 bases, and the junction held 9 bases outside the gene matches. The CDR3 has 15 residues. TCRbeta library preparation incorporated unique molecular identifiers. TCRdb re-analysed the PCR reads in MiXCR, keeping a single row per CDR3 protein. In the table there are roughly 670,000 distinct CDR3 sequences, around 12% of which are singletons. This clonotype was seen a handful of times. Its cognate antigen is unknown. This TCR was sampled from a girl aged 2-10 years with congenital amegakaryocytic thrombocytopenia, due to receive a stem cell transplant. Sequenced material: PBMCs, taken before TCRalphabeta/CD19-depleted stem cell transplant. The V call is TRBV29-1, the J call TRBJ2-1; TRBD2 aligns across 8 bases. DNA of the CDR3: TGCAGCGTTGATCTCGACGGGAGGGCCCACAATGAGCAGTTCTTC. It specifies CSVDLDGRAHNEQFF.